This T cell receptor beta chain comes out of a study of monozygotic twins with inflammatory bowel disease. The CDR3 has 13 amino acids. CDR1 and CDR2 (germline): GTSNPN, SVGIG (reference sequence). Addition of UMIs with a 6-nucleotide sample barcode was achieved by template switching. TCRdb processed the 5' RACE reads again and assigns one entry to each CDR3 protein, with no DNA. The sample table sets out about 440,000 distinct CDR3 sequences. The material sequenced was blood. The receptor's source is a human donor with ulcerative colitis or Crohn's disease, or a healthy co-twin of an affected twin (not recorded which). This chain connects TRBV30 to TRBJ2-1; TCRdb's D call, TRBD1, is unchecked because there is no DNA. CDR3 residues: CAWSGQGEGKQFF.